This T cell receptor beta chain comes out of a study of blood T cells in healthy people across ages. Study-level results: Versus aged donors, long-lived donors had higher diversity and more naive CD4+ cells. Age brought a roughly linear fall in TCR beta diversity measured per million T cells.

For the second PCR, which ran for roughly 6 to 12 cycles, a sample-barcoded 5' primer and a J-beta primer mix were used. TCRdb re-derived calls from the 5' RACE reads in MiXCR, one entry per CDR3 protein. In the table there are about 930,000 distinct CDR3 sequences, 25% to 35% of which are singletons. A note on this clonotype: Its antigen remains unidentified. This may come from a read error, since a much larger clone is one base off.

The CDR3 sequence is 14 residues long. Per germline, CDR1 SGHRS and CDR2 YFSETQ. V lost 0 bases and J 4 bases, leaving 9 bases between the germline ends. These data were also filed under a second study, of T cells of mothers and their children. That source adds: In cDNA synthesis, all of the extracted RNA was used at roughly 1.6 ug per 15 ul. The study found thymic selection shapes TCR recombination output similarly in related and unrelated pairs.

The clonotype comes from a woman in her thirties or forties in good health. This chain connects TRBV5-1 to TRBJ2-3; unclear D gene. The specimen was blood. CDR3 amino acids: CASSLEQTSDTQYF. CDR3 bases: TGCGCCAGCAGCTTGGAACAGACTTCAGATACGCAGTATTTT.